This passage covers 17 T cell receptor beta chains from one sample sequenced in a study of control samples from healthy donors and cancer patients. TCRdb's table, derived via immunoSEQ multiplex PCR, lists solely in-frame clones and lacks some. Of about 130,000 clones detected, approximately 84% appear once; the ten largest clones hold under 2%. What was sequenced was blood. Source of these receptors: a man aged 18 to 30 in good health.

This rearrangement joins TRBV3-1 (or the pseudogene TRBV3-2) to TRBJ2-5; tentative D call: TRBD1 (5 bases). The V and J ends lost 4 bases and 5 bases respectively, with 8 bases between them. Germline CDR1 is LGHDT and CDR2 is YNNKEL (reference sequence). CDR3 length equals 12 residues. This CDR3 reads CASSPTVETQYF. The DNA of the CDR3 is TGTGCCAGCAGCCCGACAGTCGAGACCCAGTACTTC.

V is TRBV5-1 and J is TRBJ2-5; 8 bases fit TRBD2. The CDR3 is made up of 17 amino acids. V shed 4 bases, J shed 4 bases, and the junction held 15 bases outside the gene matches. CDR1 is SGHRS, CDR2 YFSETQ, per germline. In DNA form, the CDR3 reads TGCGCCAGCAGCCATGACCCTATAGCGGGAATAGGAGAGACCCAGTACTTC. It yields the protein CASSHDPIAGIGETQYF.

CDR3 DNA: TGTGCCAGCAGTGATGTGACCGTAACCTACGAGCAGTACTTC. Its protein product is CASSDVTVTYEQYF. This sequence joins TRBV6-1 and TRBJ2-7; D not resolved. This CDR3 contains 14 residues. Trimming shortened V by 3 bases and J by 2 bases, and 11 bases separated the two germline ends. Germline CDR1 MNHNS, CDR2 SASEGT.

Many counts were recorded for this clone. The rearrangement uses TRBV7-3 and TRBJ2-1, with 7 nucleotides matching TRBD2. The CDR3 loop spans 16 amino acids. Germline V gene data show CDR1 as SGHTA and CDR2 as FQGTGA. Trimming at V came to 2 bases and at J to 8 bases, leaving 12 bases not matched to a gene. The CDR3 DNA follows: TGTGCCAGCAGCTTATCCCCCAGCGGGAAATTGTATGAGCAGTTCTTC. It codes for CASSLSPSGKLYEQFF.

The V gene is TRBV5-8, the J gene TRBJ1-1, with unresolved D. The CDR3 runs to 13 residues. V was pared by 4 bases and J by 0 bases, with 7 bases between. The germline gives CDR1 SGHTS, CDR2 YDEGEE. The CDR3 DNA reads as TGTGCCAGCAGCCCAGATATGAACACTGAAGCTTTCTTT. It specifies CASSPDMNTEAFF.

V and J are TRBV30 and TRBJ1-5, with a weak D call TRBD1 (5 bases). V was cut by 0 bases and J by 5 bases, with 8 bases left in between. This CDR3 is 13 amino acids long. CDR1 and CDR2 (germline): GTSNPN, SVGIG (reference sequence). This CDR3 is CAWSVRGYQPQHF. The CDR3 DNA sequence: TGTGCCTGGAGTGTGAGGGGTTATCAGCCCCAGCATTTT.

The chain employs TRBV6-2 or TRBV6-3 and TRBJ1-5; a possible D gene is TRBD1 (5 bases). This CDR3 region has 15 residues. V was trimmed by 2 bases and J by 11 bases, leaving 19 bases between them. CDR1 and CDR2 from the germline V gene are MNHEY and SVGEGT. DNA of the CDR3: TGTGCCAGCAGTTACGGAAGGGGTACGAGGGCAGCCCAGCATTTT. Its translation is CASSYGRGTRAAQHF.

V usage is TRBV24-1 and J usage is TRBJ2-1; TRBD2 agrees at 10 bases. V was pared by 7 bases and J by 5 bases, with 7 bases of the junction left unmatched. The CDR3 extends over 15 amino acids. Germline-derived CDR1 and CDR2 are KGHDR and SFDVKD. The CDR3 reads CATSRPLAGDNEQFF. DNA of the CDR3: TGTGCCACCAGCAGACCCCTAGCGGGAGACAATGAGCAGTTCTTC.

Regarding this clone: Relative to the germline gene, one junction end is altered; a read error may explain this. CDR3: CASSYLSLNPGELFF. For the CDR3, the DNA is TGTGCCAGCAGTTATCTTAGCCTGAACCCCGGGGAGCTGTTTTTT. The rearrangement uses TRBV9 and TRBJ2-2; D is ambiguous. CDR1 is SGDLS, CDR2 YYNGEE, per germline. The CDR3 is 15 residues long.

The V gene is TRBV6-5, the J gene TRBJ2-1; D unclear. V was trimmed by 11 bases and J by 6 bases, leaving 20 bases between them. The germline CDR1 and CDR2 sequences are MNHEY and SVGAGI. The CDR3 is made up of 14 amino acids. The CDR3 DNA reads TGTGCCGGCCATCCCCCGGGCCAGACCAATGAGCAGTTCTTC. It specifies CAGHPPGQTNEQFF.

A note on this clone: Other DNA sequences in the same sample also yield this CDR3. DNA of the CDR3: TGTGCCAGCTCACTCCGGCAAGAGACCCAGTACTTC. Its protein is CASSLRQETQYF. The chain couples TRBV18 to TRBJ2-5; D remains unclear. Germline CDR1 reads KGHSH; CDR2 reads LQKENI. V was pared by 4 bases and J by 2 bases, with 5 bases between. This CDR3 region has 12 residues.

The rearrangement links TRBV24-1 to TRBJ1-1; maybe TRBD1 (6 bases). Germline values: CDR1 KGHDR, CDR2 SFDVKD. The CDR3 is made up of 13 amino acids. Trimming took 9 bases from V and 2 from J, leaving 12 bases between them. This CDR3 reads CATVGGANTEAFF. CDR3 DNA sequence: TGTGCCACCGTCGGGGGCGCAAACACTGAAGCTTTCTTT.

This chain uses TRBV24-1 with TRBJ1-1; D is possibly TRBD1 (5 bases). The CDR3 runs 14 residues. V gave up 3 bases and J gave up 10 bases, with 17 bases separating them. Germline CDR1 KGHDR, CDR2 SFDVKD. DNA of the CDR3: TGTGCCACCAGTGATCCCCCCGGAAAGAGGGGAGCTTTCTTT. It codes for CATSDPPGKRGAFF.

This chain links TRBV27 with TRBJ2-3; D is ambiguous. The CDR3 has 13 residues. Germline CDR1 and CDR2: MNHEY and SMNVEV (reference sequence). Trimming pared 3 bases from V and 0 bases from J, leaving 4 bases between. The CDR3 sequence is CASSFGSTDTQYF. The CDR3 nucleotides are TGTGCCAGCAGTTTCGGCAGCACAGATACGCAGTATTTT.

This clone has just one count. CDR3 in DNA: TGTGCCTGGGATCCTTCTAACTATGGCTACACCTTC. Its translation: CAWDPSNYGYTF. This chain uses TRBV30 with TRBJ1-2; D gene uncertain. There are 12 residues in the CDR3. Germline V gene data show CDR1 as GTSNPN and CDR2 as SVGIG (reference sequence). The V end lost 5 bases, the J end lost 0 bases, and 7 bases lay between the germline ends.

The rearrangement links TRBV6-5 to TRBJ2-1, with 7 bases lining up with TRBD1. Germline V CDR1 and CDR2: MNHEY, SVGAGI. V dropped 5 bases and J dropped 4; count of bases not matched to a gene: 8. This CDR3 spans 15 amino acids. The CDR3 protein is CASSHPGQTYNEQFF. The CDR3 region has the DNA TGTGCCAGCAGTCATCCGGGACAGACTTACAATGAGCAGTTCTTC.

The chain is built from TRBV7-3 and TRBJ2-2, with 9 bases aligning to TRBD1. V lost 3 bases, J lost 7 bases, and 9 bases stayed unmatched. In germline, CDR1 is SGHTA, CDR2 FQGTGA. The CDR3 totals 16 residues. The CDR3 loop reads CASSLLPQGAGGELFF. CDR3 sequence (DNA): TGTGCCAGCAGCTTGTTACCACAGGGGGCGGGCGGGGAGCTGTTTTTT.